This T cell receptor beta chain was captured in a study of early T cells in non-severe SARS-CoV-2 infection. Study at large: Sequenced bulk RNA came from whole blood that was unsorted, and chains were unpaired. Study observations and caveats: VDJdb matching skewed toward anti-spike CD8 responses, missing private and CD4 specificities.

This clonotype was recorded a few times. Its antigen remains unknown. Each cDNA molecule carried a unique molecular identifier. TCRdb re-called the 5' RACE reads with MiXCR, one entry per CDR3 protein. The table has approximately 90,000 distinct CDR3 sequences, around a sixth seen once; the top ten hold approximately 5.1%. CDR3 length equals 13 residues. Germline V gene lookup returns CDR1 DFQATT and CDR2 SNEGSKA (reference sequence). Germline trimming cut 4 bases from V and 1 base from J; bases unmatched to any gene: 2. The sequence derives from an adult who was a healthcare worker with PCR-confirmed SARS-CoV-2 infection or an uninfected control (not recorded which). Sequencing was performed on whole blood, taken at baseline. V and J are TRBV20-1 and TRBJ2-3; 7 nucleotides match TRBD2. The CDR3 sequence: CSAISGRTDTQYF. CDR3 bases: TGCAGTGCTATTAGCGGGCGCACAGATACGCAGTATTTT.